This TCR beta chain was captured by sequencing in a study of PD-1 blockade in classical Hodgkin lymphoma. Looking at the study overall: Every 2 weeks, patients had 3 mg/kg nivolumab intravenously.

Overall study findings and caveats: While CD8+ TCR diversity did not rise significantly by C4D1, CD4+ TCR diversity did.

Following autologous stem cell transplantation, relapse occurred in every patient, and exposure to brentuximab vedotin varied. Produced via immunoSEQ multiplex PCR; TCRdb's table is partial and in-frame only. The sample lists roughly 150,000 clones; about four fifths were seen once. This CDR3 is 11 amino acids long. Trimming took 7 bases from V and 4 from J, leaving 7 bases between them. Germline CDR1 MNHEY, CDR2 SVGAGI. This clone is a singleton in its sample. Its antigen is not identified. The starting material was peripheral blood mononuclear cells (PBMCs), obtained before the second cycle of nivolumab. V usage is TRBV6-5 and J usage is TRBJ2-5, with D unclear. This TCR derives from a human donor with classical Hodgkin lymphoma. For the CDR3, the DNA is TGTGCCAGCAAGATGGGAGAGACCCAGTACTTC. Its translation is CASKMGETQYF.